The clone carrying this T cell receptor (beta chain) was observed at least ten times. CDR3 length: 15 amino acids. V was trimmed by 0 bases and J by 13 bases, leaving 16 bases between them. Germline loops: CDR1 LGHNA, CDR2 YNFKEQ. TCRdb called the 5' RACE reads again in MiXCR, with one record for every CDR3 protein. The sample lists 500,000 to 650,000 distinct CDR3 sequences, about 15% occurring once. The sample is drawn from a study of T cells after yellow fever vaccination. Sample: PBMCs, taken roughly 5 days after the first yellow fever vaccination. The gene calls are TRBV4-2 and TRBJ1-6; D uncertain. This TCR was recovered from a man younger than 30 who received the YFV17D yellow fever vaccine. The CDR3 loop reads CASSQDPGPEEPLHF. The CDR3 nucleotides are TGTGCCAGCAGCCAAGATCCCGGTCCGGAGGAGCCCCTCCACTTT.